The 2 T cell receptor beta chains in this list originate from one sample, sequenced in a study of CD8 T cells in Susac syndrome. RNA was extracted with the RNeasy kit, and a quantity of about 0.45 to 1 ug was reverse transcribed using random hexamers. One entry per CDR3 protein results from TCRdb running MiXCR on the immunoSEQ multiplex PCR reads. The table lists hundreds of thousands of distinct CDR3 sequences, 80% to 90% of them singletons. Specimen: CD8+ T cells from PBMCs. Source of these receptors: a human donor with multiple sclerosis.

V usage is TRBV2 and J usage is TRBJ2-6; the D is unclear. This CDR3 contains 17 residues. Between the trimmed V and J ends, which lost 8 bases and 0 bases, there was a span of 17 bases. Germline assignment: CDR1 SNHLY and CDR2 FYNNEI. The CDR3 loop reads CASRRSVLSSGANVLTF. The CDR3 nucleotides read TGTGCCAGCCGACGCAGCGTTTTGAGCTCTGGGGCCAACGTCCTGACTTTC.

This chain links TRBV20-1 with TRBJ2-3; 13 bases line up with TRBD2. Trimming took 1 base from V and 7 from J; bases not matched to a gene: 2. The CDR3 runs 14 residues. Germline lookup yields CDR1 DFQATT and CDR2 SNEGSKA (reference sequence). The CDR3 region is CSARGTSGSNTQYF. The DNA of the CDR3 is TGCAGTGCTAGAGGGACTAGCGGGAGTAATACGCAGTATTTT.